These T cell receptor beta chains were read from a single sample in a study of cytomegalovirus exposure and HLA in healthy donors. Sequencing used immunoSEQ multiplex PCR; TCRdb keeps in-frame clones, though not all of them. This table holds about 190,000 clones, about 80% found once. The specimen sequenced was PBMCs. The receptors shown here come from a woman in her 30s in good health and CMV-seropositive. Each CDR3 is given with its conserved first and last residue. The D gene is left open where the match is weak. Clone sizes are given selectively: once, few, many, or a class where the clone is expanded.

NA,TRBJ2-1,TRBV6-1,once,TGTGCCAGCACGCCAAGTCTACCCTCCTACAATGAGCAGTTCTTC,CASTPSLPSYNEQFF
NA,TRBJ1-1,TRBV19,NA,TGTGCCAGTAGTATACTTCACGAGAGGATGGAAGCCTTCTTT,CASSILHERMEAFF
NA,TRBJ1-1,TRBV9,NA,TGTGCCAGCAGCGTAGCTGGGCGTATGGAAGAAGCTTTCTTT,CASSVAGRMEEAFF
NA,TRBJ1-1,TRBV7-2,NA,TGTGCCAGCAGCTTAGTCTCAACAGGGCCGAACACTGAAGCTTTCTTT,CASSLVSTGPNTEAFF
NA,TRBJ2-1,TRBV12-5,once,TGTGCTAGTGGTTTGGCCCCCTCGCTGGCAGGGAATGAGCAGTTCTTC,CASGLAPSLAGNEQFF
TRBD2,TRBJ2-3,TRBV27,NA,TGTGCCAGCAGTCGGACTAGCGGGGGGATTACCAGCACAGATACGCAGTATTTT,CASSRTSGGITSTDTQYF
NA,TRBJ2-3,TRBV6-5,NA,TGTGCCAGCAGTCCCTCACTAGTTAGTGGAGATACGCAGTATTTT,CASSPSLVSGDTQYF
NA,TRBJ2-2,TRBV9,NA,TGTGCCAGCAGCGTATCAGACACCGGGGAGCTGTTTTTT,CASSVSDTGELFF
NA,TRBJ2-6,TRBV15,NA,TGTGCCACCAGCAGAGATTGGGGCCCCAACTCTGGGGCCAACGTCCTGACTTTC,CATSRDWGPNSGANVLTF
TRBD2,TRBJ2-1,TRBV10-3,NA,TGTGCCACAAAGCGGGAGGGGTCCTACAATGAGCAGTTCTTC,CATKREGSYNEQFF
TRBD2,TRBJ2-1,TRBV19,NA,TGTGCCAGTAGTCTCCGACTAGCCCCGCAGTTCTTC,CASSLRLAPQFF
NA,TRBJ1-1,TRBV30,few,TGTGCCTGGAGTGTATGGGCGCCGAACACTGAAGCTTTCTTT,CAWSVWAPNTEAFF
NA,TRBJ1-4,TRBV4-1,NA,TGCGCCAGCAGCCAAGAAAGGGGGGGAGCTAATGAAAAACTGTTTTTT,CASSQERGGANEKLFF
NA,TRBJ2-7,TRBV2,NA,TGTGCCAGCAGGGTTTTAGCGTGGGCCACCTACGAGCAGTACTTC,CASRVLAWATYEQYF
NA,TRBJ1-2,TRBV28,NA,TGTGCCAGCAGTTTAAAGATTACGCGGGGCTACACCTTC,CASSLKITRGYTF
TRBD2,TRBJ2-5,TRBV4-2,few,TGTGCCAGCAGCCATCCCGCGGGGGGGTCAGAGACCCAGTACTTC,CASSHPAGGSETQYF
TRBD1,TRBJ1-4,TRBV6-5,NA,TGTGCCAGCCGCCGACAGGGGGAGGTCGGTGAAAAACTGTTTTTT,CASRRQGEVGEKLFF
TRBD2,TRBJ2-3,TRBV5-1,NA,TGCGCCAGCAGCTTGGGCAATGGCGGGAGGGACACAGATACGCAGTATTTT,CASSLGNGGRDTDTQYF
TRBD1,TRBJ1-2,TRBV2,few,TGTGCCAGCGCTATCGAAGGACAGGGGTTCGACTATGGCTACACCTTC,CASAIEGQGFDYGYTF
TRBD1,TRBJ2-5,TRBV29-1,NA,TGCAGCGTTGCACCCTTACAGGGGAGAGAGACCCAGTACTTC,CSVAPLQGRETQYF
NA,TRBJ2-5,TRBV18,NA,TGTGCCAGCTCACCACAGGGGAAGCGCCAGGAGACCCAGTACTTC,CASSPQGKRQETQYF
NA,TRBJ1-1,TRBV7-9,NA,TGTGCCAGCAGTCAGAACACTGAAGCTTTCTTT,CASSQNTEAFF
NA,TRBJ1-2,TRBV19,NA,TGTGCCAGTAGTCTAGTTCCCCAACGAGGGCGGCGCGGCTACACCTTC,CASSLVPQRGRRGYTF
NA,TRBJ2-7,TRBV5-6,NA,TGTGCCAGCAGCTTGAGGGGCAGGATTCTCCTCTCCGAGCAGTACTTC,CASSLRGRILLSEQYF
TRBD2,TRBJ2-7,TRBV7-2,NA,TGTGCCAGCAGCGTTACTAGCGGGAGGGGGTACGAGCAGTACTTC,CASSVTSGRGYEQYF
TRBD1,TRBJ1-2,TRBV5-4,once,TGTGCCAGCAGCTTGGGTGGGGACAGGAGGAGCTATGGCTACACCTTC,CASSLGGDRRSYGYTF
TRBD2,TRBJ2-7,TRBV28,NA,TGTGCCAGCAGTTTAGGCGGGAGGCACTACGAGCAGTACTTC,CASSLGGRHYEQYF
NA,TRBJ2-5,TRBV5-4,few,TGTGCCAGCAGCTTGACCGTGGGCCCAGAGACCCAGTACTTC,CASSLTVGPETQYF
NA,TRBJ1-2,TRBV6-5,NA,TGTGCCAGCAGTTACTTCCCCGGGGGGGGGACCTATGGCTACACCTTC,CASSYFPGGGTYGYTF
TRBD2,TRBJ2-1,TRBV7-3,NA,TGTGCCAGCAGCTTGCAGCTAGCGGGTACAAATGAGCAGTTCTTC,CASSLQLAGTNEQFF
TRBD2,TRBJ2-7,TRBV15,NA,TGTGCCACCAGCAGAGGCATTAGCGGGACCTACGAGCAGTACTTC,CATSRGISGTYEQYF
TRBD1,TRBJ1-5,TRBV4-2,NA,TGTGCCAGCAGCCTATACAGACAGGGAGATCAGCCCCAGCATTTT,CASSLYRQGDQPQHF
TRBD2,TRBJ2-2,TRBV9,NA,TGTGCCAGCAGCGAGGGACTAGCGGGGAACACCGGGGAGCTGTTTTTT,CASSEGLAGNTGELFF
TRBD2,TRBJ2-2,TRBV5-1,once,TGCGCCAGCAGCTTTCTGGGCGGGAGAGTCGGGGAGCTGTTTTTT,CASSFLGGRVGELFF
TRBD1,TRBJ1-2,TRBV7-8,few,TGTGCCAGCAGCCCACAGGGGATGTTCTATGGCTACACCTTC,CASSPQGMFYGYTF
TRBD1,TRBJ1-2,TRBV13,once,TGTGCCAGCAGCTTACAGGGGGCGCCGGGCTACACCTTC,CASSLQGAPGYTF
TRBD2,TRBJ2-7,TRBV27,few,TGTGCCAGCAGTTCCCGGACTAGCGGGGCTTTGAAGCAGTACTTC,CASSSRTSGALKQYF
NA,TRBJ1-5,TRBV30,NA,TGTGCCTGGGGCGGGGGGTCCAATCAGCCCCAGCATTTT,CAWGGGSNQPQHF
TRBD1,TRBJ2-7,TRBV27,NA,TGTGCCAGCAGTTTAGACAGGGGGACCTACGAGCAGTACTTC,CASSLDRGTYEQYF
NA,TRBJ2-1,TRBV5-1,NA,TGCGCCAGCAGCTTGGGCTTAGCTAGCTCCTACAATGAGCAGTTCTTC,CASSLGLASSYNEQFF
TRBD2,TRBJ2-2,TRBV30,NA,TGTGCCTGGAGGCGGGGGACGGCCGGGGAGCTGTTTTTT,CAWRRGTAGELFF
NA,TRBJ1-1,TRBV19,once,TGTGCCAGTAGTATGTCCAGGGGCACTGAAGCTTTCTTT,CASSMSRGTEAFF
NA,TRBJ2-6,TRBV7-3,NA,TGTGCCAGCAGCTTACAATCTGGGGCCAACGTCCTGACTTTC,CASSLQSGANVLTF
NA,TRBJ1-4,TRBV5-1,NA,TGCGCCAGCAGCCCGACAGAAACCCGTAATGAAAAACTGTTTTTT,CASSPTETRNEKLFF
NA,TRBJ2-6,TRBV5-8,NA,TGTGCCAGCAGCCCTCAGTCACTACGAGTTAGTGGTGCGGCCAACGTCCTGACTTTC,CASSPQSLRVSGAANVLTF
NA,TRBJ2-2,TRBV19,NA,TGTGCCAGTAGTCCTGGGCACGGCCTCACCGGGGAGCTGTTTTTT,CASSPGHGLTGELFF
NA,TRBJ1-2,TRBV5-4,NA,TGTGCCAGCAGCCCCGACAGTTATAACTATGGCTACACCTTC,CASSPDSYNYGYTF
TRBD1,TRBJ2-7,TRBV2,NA,TGTGCCAGCAGTGAGGAGGGGACAGGGGGCAACGAGCAGTACTTC,CASSEEGTGGNEQYF
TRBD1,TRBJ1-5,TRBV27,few,TGTGCCAGCAGTCCCGACAGGGGGCTATACCAGCCCCAGCATTTT,CASSPDRGLYQPQHF
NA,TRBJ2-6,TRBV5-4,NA,TGTGCCAGCAGCCCCCGGTGGGATCCCAGCGGGTTGAGGGCCAACGTCCTGACTTTC,CASSPRWDPSGLRANVLTF
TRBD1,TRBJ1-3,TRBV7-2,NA,TGTGCCAGCAGCGCCCGGGACAGGGGTCTAAAAAACACCATATATTTT,CASSARDRGLKNTIYF
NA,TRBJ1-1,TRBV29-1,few,TGCAGCGTTGAAGATCGGGGGGAGGTCACTGAAGCTTTCTTT,CSVEDRGEVTEAFF
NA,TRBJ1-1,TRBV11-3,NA,TGTGCCAGCAGCTTAGACGGGAACACTGAAGCTTTCTTT,CASSLDGNTEAFF
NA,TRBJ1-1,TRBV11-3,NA,TGTGCCAGCAGCCGCATACCTACGAACACTGAAGCTTTCTTT,CASSRIPTNTEAFF
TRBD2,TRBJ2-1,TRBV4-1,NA,TGCGCCAGCAGCCAAGAGACGGCATTAGCGGGAGGGTATAATGAGCAGTTCTTC,CASSQETALAGGYNEQFF